The sequence of this T cell receptor (beta chain) was determined in a study of identical twins. The study, taken as a whole, reports: Invariant cells of the MAIT and iNKT types might have partly distorted the zero-insertion analyses.

The CDR3 covers 15 residues. The germline CDR1 and CDR2 sequences are WNHNN and SYGVQD (reference sequence). Trimming stripped 8 bases from V and 3 bases from J, with 20 bases between. This clonotype was seen a handful of times. The target antigen is unknown. Each donor (without exception) was a healthy Caucasian. TCRdb reprocessed the 5' RACE reads with MiXCR, giving one entry per CDR3 protein. The repertoire holds roughly 770,000 distinct CDR3 sequences, around a sixth seen once, with around 14% in the top ten. These data were also filed under a second study, of T cells expressing NK-cell markers. Per that paper: Several experiments confined sorting to alpha-beta TCR T cells with an anti-gamma-delta TCR antibody. Top CD8+ clonotypes included the dominant CD3+CD56+NKG2C+ clonotypes in a handful of donors.

The sequence came from a woman between 18 and 29 years old in good health. The chain joins TRBV10-1 to TRBJ2-7; D possibly corresponds to TRBD1 (6 bases). The sequenced sample consisted of PBMCs. The CDR3: CASSISPTGLYEQYF. CDR3 DNA: TGCGCCAGCTCGATTTCTCCAACAGGGCTCTACGAGCAGTACTTC.